A single sample is the source of the 16 T cell receptor beta chains below, sequenced in a study of monozygotic twins with inflammatory bowel disease. TCRdb re-called the 5' RACE reads, yielding one record per CDR3 amino acid sequence without DNA. The table counts over 150,000 distinct CDR3 sequences; approximately 3% lies in the top ten. The specimen was blood. The origin of the receptors is a human donor with ulcerative colitis or Crohn's disease, or a healthy co-twin of an affected twin (not recorded which).

This chain connects TRBV27 to TRBJ1-6; TCRdb's D call of TRBD1 is untestable without DNA. CDR1 is MNHEY, CDR2 SMNVEV, per germline (reference sequence). The CDR3 runs to 18 residues. This CDR3 reads CASRHQKEGVSYNSPLHF.

The chain recombines TRBV14 with TRBJ2-1. The CDR3 loop spans 13 amino acids. Germline values: CDR1 SGHDN, CDR2 FVKESK. The chain's CDR3 is CASSPSSYNEQFF.

V gene TRBV6-5 combines with J gene TRBJ2-3; TCRdb selects TRBD2, and the lack of DNA leaves this call unchecked. CDR1 is MNHEY and CDR2 is SVGAGI in the germline V gene. This CDR3 is built from 18 residues. The CDR3 sequence: CASSYATPAGGSTDTQYF.

V is TRBV11-3 and J is TRBJ2-3; TCRdb's D call of TRBD2 is untestable without DNA. Germline-derived CDR1 and CDR2 are SGHNT and YENEEA. The CDR3 is 13 residues long. CDR3: CASSSRDTDTQYF.

This sequence joins TRBV7-6 and TRBJ1-1; the D gene TCRdb calls, TRBD1, cannot be checked with no DNA. Germline CDR1 SGHVS, CDR2 FNYEAQ. CDR3 length: 13 amino acids. CDR3 sequence: CASMGQVYTEAFF.

The chain employs TRBV29-1 and TRBJ2-7; TCRdb designates TRBD2, a call that cannot be tested without DNA. In germline, CDR1 is SQVTM, CDR2 ANQGSEA. CDR3 size: 14 residues. The CDR3 sequence: CSVVRLAGSYEQYF.

The chain has TRBV20-1 and TRBJ1-2; TCRdb selects TRBD1, and the lack of DNA leaves this call unchecked. Germline values: CDR1 DFQATT, CDR2 SNEGSKA (reference sequence). CDR3 length: 14 amino acids. This chain's CDR3 is CSARLRTGNYGYTF.

The rearrangement links TRBV10-3 to TRBJ2-7; TCRdb picks TRBD1, but there is no DNA to check that call. The CDR3 totals 14 residues. Germline V gene sequence: CDR1 ENHRY, CDR2 SYGVKD. This CDR3 is CAIRKTGDAYEQYF.

This chain links TRBV29-1 with TRBJ2-5; TCRdb proposes TRBD1, but this gene call is untestable without DNA. CDR3 size: 12 residues. In germline, CDR1 is SQVTM, CDR2 ANQGSEA. This CDR3 is CSGTGAQETQYF.

V is TRBV20-1 and J is TRBJ1-1; absent DNA, TCRdb's TRBD1 call cannot be checked. CDR1 is DFQATT, CDR2 SNEGSKA, per germline (reference sequence). This CDR3 has 14 amino acids. The CDR3 spells CSAEGQGANTEAFF.

The chain uses TRBV4-1 and TRBJ2-6. The CDR3 is 14 residues long. CDR1 is MGHRA and CDR2 is YSYEKL in the germline V gene. The CDR3 is CASSQGYGANVLTF.

This chain links TRBV5-1 with TRBJ2-1; TCRdb's D gene call, TRBD2, goes unchecked for lack of DNA. This CDR3 is 16 amino acids long. The V gene's germline CDR1 is SGHRS and CDR2 YFSETQ. The CDR3 here is CASSARPSGMRVEQFF.

The chain combines TRBV12-5 with TRBJ2-1; TCRdb proposes TRBD2, but this gene call is untestable without DNA. Germline assignment: CDR1 LGHNT and CDR2 FRNRAP. This CDR3 region has 16 residues. The CDR3 protein is CASGLGRTSGYNEQFF.

The chain joins TRBV7-9 to TRBJ1-4; as DNA is missing, the TRBD1 call by TCRdb cannot be tested. Germline-derived CDR1 and CDR2 are SEHNR and FQNEAQ (reference sequence). CDR3 length: 15 amino acids. CDR3 region: CASSPPDRDNEKLFF.

The rearrangement joins TRBV5-1 to TRBJ1-2; TCRdb outputs TRBD1, but without DNA this stays unchecked. Germline assignment: CDR1 SGHRS and CDR2 YFSETQ. The CDR3 is 16 amino acids. The CDR3 here is CASSLAPGQGNYGYTF.

J is TRBJ2-3 and V is TRBV11-3; TCRdb reports TRBD2, a call that lacks DNA to check it against. This CDR3 contains 14 residues. Germline V gene data show CDR1 as SGHNT and CDR2 as YENEEA. CDR3 in amino acids: CASSSGLAVDTQYF.